The following is a T cell receptor (beta chain) sequence with its context. There are a few counts of this clone. Its antigen remains undetermined. One base away there is no much larger clone; base qualities are not given. The same CDR3 also results from other DNA sequences found in this sample. The donors were healthy, HIV-negative adults who had no recently reported acute infections or vaccinations. Every donor was a Caucasian adult residing in Nashville, Tennessee, USA. CD4+ T cells were enriched by magnetic negative selection, after which naive cells were positively selected on CD45RA and the negative fraction was taken as the memory subset. After blood collection by leukapheresis, PBMCs were isolated using Ficoll-Histopaque density gradient centrifugation and then cryopreserved in the vapor phase of liquid nitrogen. Analytical flow cytometry was used to check the purity and quantity of each magnetically sorted T cell population. Each sorted fraction had its genomic DNA isolated and then quantified by UV absorbance on a Nanodrop 2000c.

This specimen comes from a study of shared clonotypes between healthy human individuals (dated by TCRdb to the early 2020s). For the wider study: The cohort included three men and two women between 18 and 49 years of age. Per donor, three plates each were used for CD4 naive and CD4 memory, two for CD8 naive, and one for CD8 memory. Per donor, leukapheresis produced somewhere between about 0.9 and 9.5 billion PBMCs. To estimate repertoire size and how much clonotypes are shared between individuals, the study performed deep sequencing of blood TCR repertoires from a few healthy adults. To increase sequencing depth and limit assay-specific biases, different laboratories used diverse techniques to prepare libraries and sequence TCR repertoires.

TCR CDR3 regions were amplified from genomic DNA by multiplex PCR using the deep immunoSEQ assay. For each cell subset, the extracted genomic DNA was distributed evenly across all wells of several immunoSEQ 96-well plates, and each plate served as one replicate. For sorted subsets, around 200 ng genomic DNA, equal to some 30,000 T cell genomes, was loaded into each replicate PCR. The purified libraries were quantified using a Qubit 3.0 fluorometer, sized with a Bioanalyzer 2100, and then quantified again using the KAPA Library Quantification kit. A separate single-read 150-cycle Illumina NextSeq 550 flow cell was used to sequence each immunoSEQ 96-well plate. Per the source publication's procedure: Because only junctional sequences without quality scores were contained in the immunoSEQ output, filtering matching that applied to full-length reads could not be performed. To assign V/J genes and CDR3, sequences were annotated using PyIR, a Python wrapper for IgBLAST v1.9, with IMGT germline references. Reads with weak V/J assignments (E-value above 1e-6), missing CDR3, stop codons, out-of-frame junctions, or ambiguous translated residues were removed. A V3J clonotype was defined by an identical inferred V gene, J gene, and CDR3 amino acid sequence. To compute the percentage overlap between repertoires, the number of shared unique clonotypes was divided by the size of the smaller repertoire. Richness of each repertoire was evaluated using RTK rarefaction, the Chao1 estimator, and Recon v2.1 estimates of unobserved clonotypes. OLGA was used to compute generation probabilities for all TCRbeta clonotypes that the gDNA method yielded from a handful of donors. TCRdb carries this immuneACCESS record with in-frame sequences only. Its versions omit some clonotypes, under half of them owing to an unresolved V gene in the studies checked, with the rest unexplained. The DNA was the basis for D and trimming; V, J and clone size are from that table. The sample has 550,000 to 700,000 clones on record, around four fifths of them singletons. The top ten clones comprise around 2% of the sample.

V and J are truncated by 5 bases and 2 bases respectively, leaving an intervening sequence of 7 bases. CDR1 and CDR2 are drawn from the germline V gene: SGHAT, FQNNGV. Its CDR3 holds 13 amino acids, cysteine through phenylalanine. Here the CDR3 DNA is all that survives: 39 bases in frame from base 1. The paper's findings and limits, for the study overall: Across a few donors, about 5% of naive CD4, around 3.5% of naive CD8, roughly 2.2% of memory CD4, and approximately 0.4% of memory CD8 clonotypes were shared. Naive subsets generally had larger estimated clonotype richness than memory subsets. Rarefaction of sorted-subset datasets indicated incomplete sequencing despite the large sequencing depth. Higher generation probabilities were observed for clonotypes shared by all four sorted-subset donors than for non-shared clonotypes. Pairwise subsampling indicated that sequencing depth was expected to affect the degree of clonotype sharing among donors. Because the study included a small number of donors, the genetic and exposure-history diversity represented was limited. Only blood was sampled, and tissue TCR repertoires likely differ from those in blood.

The origin of this receptor is a woman aged 25-40 years in good health. Rearrangement joined TRBV11-2 to TRBJ1-5, with no reliable assignment of the D segment. The specimen was memory CD4+ T cells sorted from blood. Interpreted using the paper, the cell subset or site label stands for: CD45RA-negative fraction. The CDR3 is CASSPDGNQPQHF. The sequenced DNA is TGTGCCAGCAGCCCGGACGGCAATCAGCCCCAGCATTTT.